Listed below are T cell receptor beta chains from one sample, sequenced in a study of T cell repertoires in cytomegalovirus infection. TCRdb ran MiXCR on the reads and lists one entry per CDR3 protein. The profile shows roughly 500,000 distinct CDR3 sequences, about 33% of them singletons. No antigen has been assigned to these receptors. Sequencing used cultured PBMCs, obtained from culture after CMV antigen stimulation. All receptors derive from a human donor in good health (CMV status not recorded). Some clones in this sample may be carry-over from other donors' samples. The CDR3 runs from the conserved cysteine through the conserved F or W. D genes are given only for firm matches. Clone size appears in some rows only: once, few, many, or a class for an expanded clone.

j_call clone_size d_call cdr3_length v_call cdr3_nt cdr3_aa
TRBJ1-6 - - 12 TRBV9 TGTGCCAGCAGCGTGGGGGAACCTCCCCTCCACTTT CASSVGEPPLHF
TRBJ2-3 - - 13 TRBV14 TGTGCCAGCAGCCAAGTTCCGAAAGATACGCAGTATTTT CASSQVPKDTQYF
TRBJ1-2 - TRBD1 16 TRBV4-2 TGTGCCAGCAGCCAAGATCGCTGGGACAGGAACTATGGCTACACCTTC CASSQDRWDRNYGYTF
TRBJ1-5 few - 14 TRBV19 TGTGCCAGTAGTATGCGACGGTACAATCAGCCCCAGCATTTT CASSMRRYNQPQHF
TRBJ2-7 many - 16 TRBV7-2 TGTGCCAGCAGCTTAGGAGGAGGGCTAGCTCGGTACGAGCAGTACTTC CASSLGGGLARYEQYF
TRBJ2-3 - - 15 TRBV6-2/TRBV6-3 TGTGCCAGCAGTTACTCTTTAGAGCGGGCAGATACGCAGTATTTT CASSYSLERADTQYF
TRBJ2-3 many TRBD2 15 TRBV7-7 TGTGCTAGCAGTTTGCTAGCGGGAGTGCCGGATACGCAGTATTTT CASSLLAGVPDTQYF
TRBJ1-1 many TRBD1 13 TRBV19 TGTGCCAGTAAGGACAGGGTGAACACTGAAGCTTTCTTT CASKDRVNTEAFF
TRBJ1-5 few - 14 TRBV28 TGTGCCAGCAGTTTTGGGTTCCGCAATCAGCCCCAGCATTTT CASSFGFRNQPQHF
TRBJ2-1 - - 13 TRBV12-5 TGTGCTAGTGGTCTCCCGACTGGGAGTGAGCAGTTCTTC CASGLPTGSEQFF
TRBJ2-7 - - 12 TRBV28 TGTGCCAGCAGTTTTAGGGGCCACGAGCAGTACTTC CASSFRGHEQYF